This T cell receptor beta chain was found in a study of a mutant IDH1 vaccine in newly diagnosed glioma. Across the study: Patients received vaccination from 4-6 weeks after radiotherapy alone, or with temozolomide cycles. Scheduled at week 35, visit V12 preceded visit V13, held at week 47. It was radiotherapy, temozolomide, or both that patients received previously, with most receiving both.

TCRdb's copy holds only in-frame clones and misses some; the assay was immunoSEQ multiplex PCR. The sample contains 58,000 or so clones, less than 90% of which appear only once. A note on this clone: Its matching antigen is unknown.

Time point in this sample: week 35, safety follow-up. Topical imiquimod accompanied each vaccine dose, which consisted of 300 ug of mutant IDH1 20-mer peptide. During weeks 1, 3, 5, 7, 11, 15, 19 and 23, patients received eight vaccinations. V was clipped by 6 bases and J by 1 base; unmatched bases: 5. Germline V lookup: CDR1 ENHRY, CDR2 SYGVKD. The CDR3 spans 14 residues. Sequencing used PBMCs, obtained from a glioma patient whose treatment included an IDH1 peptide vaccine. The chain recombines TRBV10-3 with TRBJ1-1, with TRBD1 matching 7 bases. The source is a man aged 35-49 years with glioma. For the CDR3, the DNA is TGTGCCATCAGCCCGGGACAGCCGAACACTGAAGCTTTCTTT. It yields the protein CAISPGQPNTEAFF.